This T cell receptor (beta chain) appears in the sequencing data of a study of shared clonotypes between healthy human individuals. Study findings and constraints: Incompleteness in sorted-subset sequencing, despite large depth, was shown by rarefaction. Clonotypes that were shared across four donors made up approximately 5% of naive CD4 clonotypes.

The run depth of the assay was deep. Sequenced by immunoSEQ multiplex PCR; TCRdb stores in-frame clones only, minus some. Of hundreds of thousands of clones in the sample, around 67% were seen once. This clone was observed once. Its target is not known. The sample holds other DNA sequences that translate to the same CDR3. The trim removed 3 bases at V and 5 bases at J, leaving 0 bases unmatched. Germline CDR1 is SGHNT and CDR2 is YENEEA. The CDR3 runs to 13 residues. The clonotype comes from a woman aged 25-40 years in good health. The specimen sequenced was memory CD4+ T cells sorted from blood. Specified subset: CD45RA-negative fraction. The rearrangement links TRBV11-3 to TRBJ2-1; TRBD2 matches 8 bases. The CDR3 protein is CASSLGLDNEQFF. The CDR3 DNA reads as TGTGCCAGCAGCTTGGGACTAGACAATGAGCAGTTCTTC.